The T cell receptor beta chain under discussion was sequenced for a study of Graves' ophthalmopathy and Graves' hyperthyroidism. Points from the study as a whole: Most thyroid clonotypes expanded beyond 0.001 frequency were also found in blood.

The PBMCs had their origin in 10 ml of fresh peripheral blood. Amplifying from RNA transcripts, the study obtained TCR beta CDR3 regions. Second-round multiplex PCR came after a first-round RT-PCR that employed HTBI primers. TCRdb used MiXCR to reprocess the multiplex PCR reads, holding one entry per CDR3 protein. Among hundreds of thousands of distinct CDR3 sequences listed, approximately 15% were seen once. The germline gives CDR1 SGHVS, CDR2 FNYEAQ. V was trimmed by 5 bases and J by 5 bases, leaving 10 bases between them. This CDR3 comprises 12 residues. This clonotype was detected ten times or more. Antigen unknown.

Input material: blood. This clonotype was obtained from a woman aged 30 to 39 with Graves' ophthalmopathy. The chain combines TRBV7-6 with TRBJ2-7, with D possibly TRBD1 on 5 matching bases. The CDR3 nucleotides read TGTGCCAGCAGCGCCAGGGCCCACGAGCAGTACTTC. This sequence encodes CASSARAHEQYF.